Shown below are 16 T cell receptor beta chains from a single sample sequenced in a study of early T cells in non-severe SARS-CoV-2 infection. TCRdb ran MiXCR on the 5' RACE reads and lists one entry per CDR3 protein. The sample holds approximately 63,000 distinct CDR3 sequences; approximately 6.1% are singletons and the top ten take under 4%. The sequenced sample was whole blood, obtained at baseline. These receptors were obtained from an adult who was a healthcare worker with PCR-confirmed SARS-CoV-2 infection or an uninfected control (not recorded which).

Here the CDR3 reads CASSWESSGRAEAFF. Here the CDR3 DNA reads TGCGCCAGCAGCTGGGAGTCCAGCGGACGGGCTGAAGCTTTCTTT. The chain uses TRBV5-1 and TRBJ1-1; D gene unclear. V was pared by 3 bases and J by 6 bases, with 18 bases between. Germline V gene lookup returns CDR1 SGHRS and CDR2 YFSETQ. CDR3 size: 15 residues.

The chain's CDR3 is CASSPTLAGAGELFF. DNA for the CDR3: TGTGCCAGCTCACCAACCCTAGCGGGAGCCGGGGAGCTGTTTTTT. The rearrangement uses TRBV18 and TRBJ2-2; TRBD2 aligns across 10 bases. Germline V lookup: CDR1 KGHSH, CDR2 LQKENI. The CDR3 runs 15 residues. Unmatched junction bases numbered 3, after V lost 2 bases and J lost 6 bases. Looking up the rest from reference TRBV18 and TRBJ2-2 gives the full variable domain: NAGVMQNPRHLVRRRGQEARLRCSPMKGHSHVYWYRQLPEEGLKFMVYLQKENIIDESGMPKERFSAEFPKEGPSILRIQQVVRGDSAAYFCASSPTLAGAGELFFGEGSRLTVL.

This clonotype was seen only a few times. The chain has TRBV7-2 and TRBJ1-1; D is unclear. The CDR3 consists of 13 residues. V lost 2 bases and J lost 4, with 8 bases in between. Germline CDR1 is SGHTA and CDR2 is FQGNSA. CDR3 residues: CASSLLGITEAFF. The CDR3, as DNA: TGTGCCAGCAGCTTATTAGGGATCACTGAAGCTTTCTTT. Combining the CDR3 with reference TRBV7-2 and TRBJ1-1 gives the whole variable domain GAGVSQSPSNKVTEKGKDVELRCDPISGHTALYWYRQSLGQGLEFLIYFQGNSAPDKSGLPSDRFSAERTGGSVSTLTIQRTQQEDSAVYLCASSLLGITEAFFGQGTRLTVV.

This clonotype came up many times. J is TRBJ1-5 and V is TRBV28, with unresolved D. V shed 6 bases and J shed 11 bases, with 11 bases lying between them. CDR3 length: 11 amino acids. The germline gives CDR1 MDHEN, CDR2 SYDVKM. Here the CDR3 DNA reads TGTGCCAGCAGCGGCCCGCGGACCCAGCATTTT. Amino acids: CASSGPRTQHF. Based on the CDR3 plus reference TRBV28 and TRBJ1-5, the full variable domain is DVKVTQSSRYLVKRTGEKVFLECVQDMDHENMFWYRQDPGLGLRLIYFSYDVKMKEKGDIPEGYSVSREKKERFSLILESASTNQTSMYLCASSGPRTQHFGDGTRLSIL.

The table lists this clonotype with a few counts. The chain is built from TRBV3-1 and TRBJ2-7, with 7 bases identical to TRBD2. Germline V gene sequence: CDR1 LGHDT, CDR2 YNNKEL (reference sequence). V shed 2 bases, J shed 2 bases, and the junction held 9 bases outside the gene matches. This CDR3 has 16 amino acids. CDR3 sequence (DNA): TGTGCCAGCAGCCAAAGGGTGGGGCTAGCGGCCTACGAGCAGTACTTC. Amino acids: CASSQRVGLAAYEQYF.

The sample holds a few counts of this clonotype. The chain couples TRBV5-1 to TRBJ2-7; TRBD1 is a possible D gene (6 bases). V lost 0 bases, J lost 0 bases, and 10 bases lay in between. This CDR3 spans 15 amino acids. CDR1 and CDR2 from the germline V gene are SGHRS and YFSETQ. Here the CDR3 DNA reads TGCGCCAGCAGCTTGGCCATGGACAGCTCCTACGAGCAGTACTTC. It is translated as CASSLAMDSSYEQYF.

V usage is TRBV10-3 and J usage is TRBJ2-7; TRBD1 aligns across 8 bases. Germline CDR1 reads ENHRY; CDR2 reads SYGVKD. The CDR3 totals 14 residues. The junction had 5 bases not matched to a gene; V was cut back by 5 bases and J by 2 bases. CDR3 region: CAISPGQATYEQYF. The CDR3, as DNA: TGTGCCATCAGTCCGGGACAGGCCACCTACGAGCAGTACTTC.

The sample holds many counts of this clonotype. V and J are TRBV10-3 and TRBJ2-1; 7 positions match TRBD1. Trimming at V came to 4 bases and at J to 8 bases, leaving 14 bases not matched to a gene. Germline CDR1 reads ENHRY; CDR2 reads SYGVKD. The CDR3 has 16 residues. CDR3 DNA: TGTGCCATCAGTGCCGAGCGAACGAACAGGGGACATGAGCAGTTCTTC. Its protein is CAISAERTNRGHEQFF.

This clonotype was observed a few times. The chain couples TRBV7-3 to TRBJ2-2, with D perhaps TRBD2 (6 bases). CDR1 and CDR2 from the germline V gene are SGHTA and FQGTGA. This CDR3 region has 15 residues. V was cut by 3 bases and J by 5 bases, with 13 bases left in between. For the CDR3, the DNA is TGTGCCAGCAGCTTGTCGGGAGAGAAAACCGGGGAGCTGTTTTTT. Amino acid sequence: CASSLSGEKTGELFF.

This clonotype has only a few counts. The chain couples TRBV29-1 to TRBJ2-1; D not resolved. Germline V CDR1 and CDR2: SQVTM, ANQGSEA. V was shortened by 7 bases and J by 7 bases, with 5 bases between the two germline ends. The CDR3 has 9 amino acids. The CDR3 is CSAENEQFF. In DNA form, the CDR3 reads TGCAGCGCCGAAAATGAGCAGTTCTTC.

This clonotype was counted many times. J is TRBJ1-1 and V is TRBV13; unclear D gene. V lost 5 bases and J 3 bases, leaving 19 bases between the germline ends. This CDR3 has 16 residues. Looked up from germline, CDR1 is PRHDT and CDR2 is FYEKMQ (reference sequence). CDR3 nucleotide sequence: TGTGCCAGCAGCCTTTTCCCGAGGAGGAGGGACACTGAAGCTTTCTTT. Encoded protein: CASSLFPRRRDTEAFF.

Many counts were recorded for this clonotype. The gene calls are TRBV20-1 and TRBJ2-1; 8 positions match TRBD2. The trim removed 3 bases at V and 7 bases at J, leaving 8 bases unmatched. The CDR3 length is 14 residues. Germline V gene lookup returns CDR1 DFQATT and CDR2 SNEGSKA (reference sequence). As DNA, the CDR3 is TGCAGTGCTAGGCTTACTAGCGGACCAAATGAGCAGTTCTTC. Translating it yields CSARLTSGPNEQFF.

This clonotype was found many times. The chain uses TRBV6-1 and TRBJ2-5; D is unresolved. CDR3 length: 15 amino acids. The germline V gene encodes CDR1 MNHNS and CDR2 SASEGT. Trimming pared 2 bases from V and 2 bases from J, leaving 12 bases between. The CDR3 here is CASSEHGSRQETQYF. Here the CDR3 DNA reads TGTGCCAGCAGTGAACACGGCAGCCGACAAGAGACCCAGTACTTC.

This rearrangement joins TRBV28 to TRBJ1-2; no definite D call. Germline loops: CDR1 MDHEN, CDR2 SYDVKM. CDR3 length: 12 residues. The ends were cut back, 2 bases at V and 5 bases at J, with 6 bases in the middle. CDR3 DNA sequence: TGTGCCAGCAGTTTAAATCCTTATGGCTACACCTTC. Its protein product is CASSLNPYGYTF.

There are many counts of this clonotype. V gene TRBV29-1 combines with J gene TRBJ1-2; possibly TRBD1 for D (5 bases). CDR3 length equals 11 residues. V was trimmed by 4 bases and J by 4 bases, leaving 7 bases between them. Germline V gene sequence: CDR1 SQVTM, CDR2 ANQGSEA. The CDR3 is CSVGGSYGYTF. Written as DNA, the CDR3 is TGCAGCGTTGGGGGGTCCTATGGCTACACCTTC.

This clonotype has at least ten counts. The chain carries TRBV7-2 and TRBJ2-1, with no clear D. The CDR3 is made up of 15 amino acids. Germline V gene data show CDR1 as SGHTA and CDR2 as FQGNSA. V shed 1 base and J shed 0 bases, with 7 bases lying between them. The CDR3 DNA is TGTGCCAGCAGCTTAGAGTACCGCTCCTACAATGAGCAGTTCTTC. It translates to CASSLEYRSYNEQFF.